These 17 T cell receptor beta chains originate from one sample sequenced in a study of tumor-infiltrating lymphocytes in primary liver carcinoma. Co-extraction of both nucleic acids (RNA and DNA) used about 18-31 mg of unsorted bulk tissue. The input was around 530 ng total RNA; TCR beta cDNA was made from it with a constant-region primer. Three nested multiplex PCR rounds, a slightly modified ARM-PCR method, built the TCR beta libraries. Researchers ran the first two PCR rounds for roughly 10 cycles each with TRBV1-TRBV30 forward primers and a C-beta reverse primer. TCRdb passed the multiplex PCR reads through MiXCR, listing each CDR3 protein once. The sample contains roughly 100,000 distinct CDR3 sequences, roughly 80% of which appear only once. Input material: liver tumor tissue from sampling region 3. Subset given: tumor region T3, left-lateral pole. The source is a man aged 35-49 years with primary liver carcinoma and hepatitis B virus infection.

This clonotype was recorded at least ten times. J is TRBJ1-4 and V is TRBV29-1; D is undetermined. Trimming cost V 0 bases and J 10 bases, with 18 bases left between them. Per the germline V gene, CDR1 is SQVTM and CDR2 is ANQGSEA. This CDR3 is built from 15 residues. This CDR3 reads CSVEDKEGRRGKLFF. In DNA, the CDR3 is TGCAGCGTTGAAGACAAGGAGGGAAGACGGGGAAAACTGTTTTTT.

Details on this clonotype: Sequence at one end of the junction differs from germline and may be a read error. V usage is TRBV7-9 and J usage is TRBJ1-1; D might be TRBD1 (5 bases). Germline V gives CDR1 SEHNR, CDR2 FQNEAQ (reference sequence). This CDR3 is built from 13 residues. The DNA for the CDR3 is TGTACCAGCAGCTTACAGGATGGGACTGAAGCTTTCTTT. It yields the protein CTSSLQDGTEAFF.

Regarding this clonotype: Its ends do not fully match the called genes, so a read error is possible. The rearrangement joins TRBV5-4 to TRBJ2-5; maybe TRBD2 (5 bases). The germline V gene has CDR1 SGHNT and CDR2 YYREEE (reference sequence). The CDR3 is made up of 15 amino acids. The CDR3 reads CASGLNGKGQETQYF. The CDR3 region has the DNA TGTGCCAGCGGCTTGAACGGGAAGGGCCAAGAGACCCAGTACTTC.

Notes on this clonotype: A read error may produce the germline difference seen at one junction end. The rearrangement joins TRBV11-3 to TRBJ2-1; D gene unclear. Germline loops: CDR1 SGHNT, CDR2 YENEEA. The CDR3 is made up of 14 amino acids. CDR3 sequence: CAGSLGVSNNEQSF. The CDR3 DNA sequence: TGTGCCGGCAGTTTAGGCGTCTCGAACAATGAGCAGTCCTTC.

V gene TRBV20-1 combines with J gene TRBJ2-4; TRBD2 agrees at 12 bases. Germline V lookup: CDR1 DFQATT, CDR2 SNEGSKA (reference sequence). CDR3 size: 19 residues. The trim removed 2 bases at V and 0 bases at J, leaving 11 bases unmatched. Here the CDR3 DNA reads TGCAGTGCTAGATTCCTGACTAGCGGGAGTGGTTTAGCCAAAAACATTCAGTACTTC. Residues: CSARFLTSGSGLAKNIQYF.

The chain recombines TRBV14 with TRBJ2-7, with a possible D match to TRBD1 (5 bases). The CDR3 length is 13 residues. Germline assignment: CDR1 SGHDN and CDR2 FVKESK. This chain's CDR3 is CTTSQVDSYEQYF. As DNA, the CDR3 is TGTACCACCAGCCAGGTCGACAGTTACGAGCAGTACTTC.

V gene TRBV11-1 combines with J gene TRBJ2-7, with a weak D call TRBD1 (5 bases). V was shortened by 9 bases and J by 7 bases, with 28 bases between the two germline ends. The V gene's germline CDR1 is SGHAT and CDR2 FQDESV (reference sequence). The CDR3 totals 16 residues. DNA for the CDR3: TGTGCCAGTAGCCTGTGTGTCAGGGCGTCCCTGGGGGAGCAGTACTTC. Residues: CASSLCVRASLGEQYF.

Turning to this clonotype: This clone may be a read error of a much larger clone one base away. This chain uses TRBV7-9 with TRBJ1-1, with a weak D call TRBD1 (6 bases). V was shortened by 4 bases and J by 7 bases, with 13 bases between the two germline ends. Germline CDR1 is SEHNR and CDR2 is FQNEAQ (reference sequence). The CDR3 consists of 13 residues. The chain's CDR3 is CASSSGRGIEAFF. CDR3 in DNA: TGTGCCAGCAGCTCAGGCAGGGGCATTGAAGCTTTCTTT. Supplemented by reference TRBV7-9 and TRBJ1-1, the full variable domain reads DTGVSQNPRHKITKRGQNVTFRCDPISEHNRLYWYRQTLGQGPEFLTYFQNEAQLEKSRLLSDRFSAERPKGSFSTLEIQRTEQGDSAMYLCASSSGRGIEAFFGQGTRLTVV.

This clonotype was counted a single time. One end of the junction fails to match germline, which may point to a read error. The V gene is TRBV6-5, the J gene TRBJ1-4; D gene uncertain. There are 15 residues in the CDR3. The germline gives CDR1 MNHEY, CDR2 SVGAGI. CDR3 DNA sequence: TGTGCCAGTAGTTACTGGCCCCCAACTAATGAAAAACCGTTTTTT. Translation gives CASSYWPPTNEKPFF.

This clonotype was seen only a few times. The germline gene is not matched at one end of the junction; a read error may be the cause. The J gene is TRBJ2-6, the V gene TRBV6-2 or TRBV6-3; 12 nucleotides match TRBD2. The germline V gene has CDR1 MNHEY and CDR2 SVGEGT. The CDR3 has 18 amino acids. The CDR3 loop is CTSSTLAGGNSGANVLTF. The CDR3 nucleotides are TGTACCAGCAGTACTCTAGCGGGAGGGAACTCTGGGGCCAACGTCCTGACTTTC.

Comment on this clonotype: Relative to the germline gene, one junction end is altered; a read error may explain this. This rearrangement joins TRBV6-2 or TRBV6-3 to TRBJ1-1; no reliable D call. Germline loops: CDR1 MNHEY, CDR2 SVGEGT. This CDR3 comprises 14 residues. The CDR3 DNA reads as TGTACCAGCAGTACAAGTAGCATGAACACTGAAGCTTTCTTT. This encodes CTSSTSSMNTEAFF.

For this clonotype: The conserved closing phenylalanine or tryptophan is absent in this CDR3, likely reflecting a read error. V usage is TRBV28 and J usage is TRBJ1-6; D is undetermined. The V end was cut by 3 bases, the J end by 6 bases, with 9 bases between. Per the germline V gene, CDR1 is MDHEN and CDR2 is SYDVKM. This CDR3 is built from 14 residues. The CDR3 nucleotides are TGTGCCAGCAGTTTGGCAGGCCTTAATTCACCCCTCCACTAT. Amino acid sequence: CASSLAGLNSPLHY.

Of note for this clonotype: A read error may account for a junction end that differs from germline. V usage is TRBV11-3 and J usage is TRBJ2-1; D gene ambiguous. CDR1 is SGHNT and CDR2 is YENEEA in the germline V gene. CDR3 length: 12 residues. The CDR3 loop reads CARSLTANKQFF. In nucleotides, the CDR3 is TGTGCCAGGAGCTTAACTGCCAATAAGCAGTTCTTC. Variable domain in full (rest from reference TRBV11-3 and TRBJ2-1): EAGVVQSPRYKIIEKKQPVAFWCNPISGHNTLYWYLQNLGQGPELLIRYENEEAVDDSQLPKDRFSAERLKGVDSTLKIQPAELGDSAVYLCARSLTANKQFFGPGTRLTVL.

This clonotype was found a few times. V usage is TRBV7-9 and J usage is TRBJ2-1; the match to TRBD2 covers 13 bases. V gave up 9 bases and J gave up 10 bases; unmatched junction bases: 15. The germline V gene encodes CDR1 SEHNR and CDR2 FQNEAQ (reference sequence). The CDR3 runs 16 residues. CDR3: CASTRTDGLAGDEQFF. Written as DNA, the CDR3 is TGTGCCAGTACCCGAACTGACGGACTAGCGGGAGACGAGCAGTTCTTC.

This rearrangement joins TRBV6-5 to TRBJ2-2; D is possibly TRBD1 (6 bases). V shed 5 bases and J shed 3 bases, with 13 bases lying between them. Germline V CDR1 and CDR2: MNHEY, SVGAGI. The CDR3 totals 15 residues. In DNA form, the CDR3 reads TGTGCCAGCAGTCTGCCGACAGGAGACACCGGGGAGCTGTTTTTT. Amino acid sequence: CASSLPTGDTGELFF.

Concerning this clonotype: It is likely a read error, because the conserved phenylalanine at the end of the CDR3 is missing. The limits of the CDR3 on the DNA are not certain, so only TCRdb's listed CDR3 is given. The chain employs TRBV4-3 and TRBJ1-6; no check of the table's D call, TRBD1, against the DNA was made. Termini included, the CDR3 measures 16 amino acids. Germline-derived CDR1 and CDR2 are LGHNA and YSLEER. Here the CDR3 reads CASSSWDRGRNSPLHY.

Concerning this clonotype: Likely a read error: the CDR3 ends without its conserved phenylalanine or tryptophan. The rearrangement uses TRBV7-9 and TRBJ2-1; D unresolved. The DNA end is more similar to TRBJ2-7, so the J call may be wrong. This CDR3 comprises 12 residues. CDR1 SEHNR and CDR2 FQNEAQ come from the germline V gene (reference sequence). The CDR3 region has the DNA TGTGCCAGCAGCTCGGAGCGTGGTGAGCAGTACATC. This gives the protein CASSSERGEQYI.